Below are 5 T cell receptor beta chains sequenced from a single sample in a study of blood T cell repertoires in COVID-19. The data were produced by immunoSEQ multiplex PCR, yet TCRdb's version contains in-frame clones alone and is incomplete. The sample holds 300,000 or so clones; over 75% are singletons and the top ten take roughly 10%. The material sequenced was PBMCs or T cells enriched from blood (not recorded which). Receptor source: a woman aged 18-30 years who had recovered from COVID-19.

This clone was recorded only once. The chain couples TRBV5-1 to TRBJ2-1, with TRBD2 matching 12 bases. CDR1 and CDR2 (germline): SGHRS, YFSETQ. V dropped 3 bases and J dropped 6; count of bases not matched to a gene: 7. The CDR3 is 16 residues long. The CDR3 sequence is CASSSLLAGGFNEQFF. The CDR3 DNA is TGCGCCAGCAGCTCCCTACTAGCGGGAGGATTCAATGAGCAGTTCTTC.

The chain employs TRBV2 and TRBJ1-2, with D unresolved. Germline V gene data show CDR1 as SNHLY and CDR2 as FYNNEI. V lost 4 bases to trimming and J lost 4 bases, with 13 bases between them. The CDR3 totals 14 residues. CDR3 coding DNA: TGTGCCAGCAGTGTTAGGCTCTCGGGCTATGGCTACACCTTC. Protein: CASSVRLSGYGYTF.

The rearrangement links TRBV5-6 to TRBJ2-7; 8 bases map to TRBD2. The germline V gene encodes CDR1 SGHDT and CDR2 YYEEEE. The V and J ends lost 2 bases and 2 bases, in that order; junction bases with no gene match: 3. The CDR3 is made up of 14 amino acids. CDR3 protein: CASSLAGAPYEQYF. DNA for the CDR3: TGTGCCAGCAGCTTAGCGGGAGCCCCCTACGAGCAGTACTTC.

The chain carries TRBV5-1 and TRBJ2-2, with D tentatively TRBD2 (5 bases). Germline lookup yields CDR1 SGHRS and CDR2 YFSETQ. V lost 0 bases, J lost 3 bases, and 12 bases lay in between. The length of the CDR3 is 16 residues. The CDR3 DNA follows: TGCGCCAGCAGCTTGGGTCCCGGGGTACACACCGGGGAGCTGTTTTTT. It encodes CASSLGPGVHTGELFF.

This clone has just a few counts. This sequence joins TRBV28 and TRBJ2-4, with D perhaps matching TRBD2 (6 bases). V lost 6 bases and J lost 4, with 16 bases in between. The CDR3 contains 15 residues. Germline V gives CDR1 MDHEN, CDR2 SYDVKM. The CDR3 region has the DNA TGTGCCAGCAGCCCCGTCGGGGGTCTTAAAAACATTCAGTACTTC. Translating it yields CASSPVGGLKNIQYF.